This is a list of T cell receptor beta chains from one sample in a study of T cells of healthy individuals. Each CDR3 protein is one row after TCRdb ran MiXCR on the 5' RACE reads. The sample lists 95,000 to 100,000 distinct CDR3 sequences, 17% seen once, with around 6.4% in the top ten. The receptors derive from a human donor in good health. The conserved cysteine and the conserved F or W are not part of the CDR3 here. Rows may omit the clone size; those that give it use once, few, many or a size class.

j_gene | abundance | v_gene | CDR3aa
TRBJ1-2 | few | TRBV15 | ATSSLQGSSYGYT
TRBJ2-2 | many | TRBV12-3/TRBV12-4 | ASDDSSTGELF
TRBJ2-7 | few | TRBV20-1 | SAQYGEQY
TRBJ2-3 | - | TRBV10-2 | ASSVRAAVTDTQY
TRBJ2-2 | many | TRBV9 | ASSAPVDRGNPGELF
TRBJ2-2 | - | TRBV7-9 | ASSLALGQLPGELF
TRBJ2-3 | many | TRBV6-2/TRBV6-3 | ASSYTPGQGFTDTQY
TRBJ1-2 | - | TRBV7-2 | ASSLYKGINYGYT
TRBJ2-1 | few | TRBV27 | ASSLSTGGYLGEQF
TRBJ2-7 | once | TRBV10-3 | AISSAKGEGISYEQY
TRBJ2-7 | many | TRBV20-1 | SARRSTGTSEYEQY
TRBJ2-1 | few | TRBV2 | ASRSGTAAYNEQF
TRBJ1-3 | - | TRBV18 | ASSRIWGTGNTIY
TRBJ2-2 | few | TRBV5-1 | ASSLSGNTGELF
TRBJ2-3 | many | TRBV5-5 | ASSLLAGPSTDTQY
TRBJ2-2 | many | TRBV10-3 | AIRAVAGPGELF
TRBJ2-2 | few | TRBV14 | ASSRDQANTGELF
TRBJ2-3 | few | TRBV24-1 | ATSDGSPSTDTQY
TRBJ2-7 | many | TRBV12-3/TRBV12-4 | ASSQLAYEQY
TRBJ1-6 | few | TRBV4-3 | ASSHADSPLH
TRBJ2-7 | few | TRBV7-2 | ASSPLGPGSDEQY
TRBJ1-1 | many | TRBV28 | ASSRGQGNTEAF
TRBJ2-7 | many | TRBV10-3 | AISELSEQY
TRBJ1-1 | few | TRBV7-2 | ASRRGVGDTEAF
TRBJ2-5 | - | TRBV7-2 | ASSLAGTGVETQY
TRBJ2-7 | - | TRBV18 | ASSPQGDEQY
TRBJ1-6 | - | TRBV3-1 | ASSQDSGLTATNSPLH
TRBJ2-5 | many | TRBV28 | ASSRDRVQETQY
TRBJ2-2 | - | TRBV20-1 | SASRGGGYTGELF
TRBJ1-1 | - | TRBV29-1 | SVSQGRMNTEAF